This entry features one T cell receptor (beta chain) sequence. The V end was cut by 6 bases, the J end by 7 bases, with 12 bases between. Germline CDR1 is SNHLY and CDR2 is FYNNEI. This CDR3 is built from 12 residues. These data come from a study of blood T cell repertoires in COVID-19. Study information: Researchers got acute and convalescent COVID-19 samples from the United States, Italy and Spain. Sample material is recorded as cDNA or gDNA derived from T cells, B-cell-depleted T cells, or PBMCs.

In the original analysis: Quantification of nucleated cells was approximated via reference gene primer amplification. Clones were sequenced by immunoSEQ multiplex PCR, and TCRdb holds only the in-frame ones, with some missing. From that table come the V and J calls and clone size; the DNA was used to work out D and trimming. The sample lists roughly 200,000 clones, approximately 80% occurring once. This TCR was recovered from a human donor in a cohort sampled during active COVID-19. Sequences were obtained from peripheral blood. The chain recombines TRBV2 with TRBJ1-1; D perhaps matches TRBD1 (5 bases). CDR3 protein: CASSNRGFEAFF. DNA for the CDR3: TGTGCCAGCAGCAATAGGGGATTTGAAGCTTTCTTT. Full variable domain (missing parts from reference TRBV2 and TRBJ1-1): EPEVTQTPSHQVTQMGQEVILRCVPISNHLYFYWYRQILGQKVEFLVSFYNNEISEKSEIFDDQFSVERPDGSNFTLKIRSTKLEDSAMYFCASSNRGFEAFFGQGTRLTVV.